This T cell receptor (beta chain) was found in a study of post-analysis software for immune sequencing data. Concerning this clonotype: The target antigen is unknown.

Prepared libraries of TCR beta cDNA carried unique molecular identifiers. TCRdb analysed the PCR reads with MiXCR anew, one entry per CDR3 protein. The sample lists hundreds of thousands of distinct CDR3 sequences; around 40% were seen once. Germline CDR1 and CDR2: SEHNR and FQNEAQ (reference sequence). The CDR3 runs to 13 residues. Between the trimmed V and J ends, which lost 5 bases and 1 base, there was a span of 8 bases. Study findings and constraints: Normalized Chao1 diversity was significantly lower in multiple sclerosis patients than in controls. The five TRBV segments detected at higher frequency in patients than in controls included TRBV5-6, TRBV5-1 and TRBV20-1. Co-batched samples clustered tightly together by F measure.

The sequence was collected from a girl under 18 with multiple sclerosis. Sequenced: blood. The V gene is TRBV7-9, the J gene TRBJ1-1; D call uncertain. The CDR3: CASSRTWNTEAFF. The DNA of the CDR3 is TGTGCCAGCAGCCGCACGTGGAACACTGAAGCTTTCTTT.